Listed here are 18 T cell receptor beta chains from one sample, sequenced in a study of blood T cell repertoires in COVID-19. The protocol was immunoSEQ multiplex PCR, while the TCRdb copy is restricted to in-frame clones and leaves out a portion. The table shows roughly 180,000 clones, with 81% occurring only once. The sample comprised PBMCs or T cells enriched from blood (not recorded which). Every receptor here comes from a middle-aged woman with acute COVID-19.

Note on this clone: A read error may produce the germline difference seen at one junction end. The V call is TRBV6-5, the J call TRBJ2-2; a weak D match, TRBD2 (5 bases). Germline lookup yields CDR1 MNHEY and CDR2 SVGAGI. The length of the CDR3 is 10 residues. In DNA, the CDR3 is TGTGCCAGCAGGGCCGGGAAGCTGTTTTTT. Protein sequence: CASRAGKLFF.

This sequence joins TRBV4-1 and TRBJ2-7; D call uncertain. The V end lost 1 base, the J end lost 4 bases, and 14 bases lay between the germline ends. This CDR3 is 15 amino acids long. Germline V gene data show CDR1 as MGHRA and CDR2 as YSYEKL. The CDR3 protein is CASSQGPGRNYEQYF. In nucleotides, the CDR3 is TGCGCCAGCAGCCAAGGACCGGGTAGGAATTACGAGCAGTACTTC.

The rearrangement joins TRBV19 to TRBJ2-3; D might be TRBD2 (6 bases). Looked up from germline, CDR1 is LNHDA and CDR2 is SQIVND (reference sequence). V was pared by 5 bases and J by 7 bases, with 16 bases between. The CDR3 spans 14 residues. The CDR3, as DNA: TGTGCCAGTAGTTCTGGGACTCCTTCTTATACGCAGTATTTT. It yields the protein CASSSGTPSYTQYF.

This chain joins TRBV5-4 and TRBJ1-2; TRBD1 is a possible D gene (6 bases). From germline, CDR1 is SGHNT and CDR2 YYREEE (reference sequence). The ends were cut back, 5 bases at V and 5 bases at J, with 16 bases in the middle. This CDR3 is built from 14 residues. CDR3 in amino acids: CASSSGATRYGYTF. The CDR3 DNA is TGTGCCAGCAGTTCAGGGGCCACGCGATATGGCTACACCTTC.

The chain links TRBV5-4 to TRBJ2-1, with D tentatively TRBD1 (7 bases). The CDR3 totals 14 residues. CDR1 is SGHNT and CDR2 is YYREEE in the germline V gene (reference sequence). The V end was cut by 3 bases, the J end by 8 bases, with 15 bases between. CDR3 sequence reads: CASSSQTGRHEQFF. In DNA, the CDR3 is TGTGCCAGCAGCTCTCAGACAGGGAGGCATGAGCAGTTCTTC.

The V and J genes are TRBV11-2 and TRBJ2-7, with 9 nucleotides matching TRBD2. The trim removed 5 bases at V and 1 base at J, leaving 9 bases unmatched. Germline lookup yields CDR1 SGHAT and CDR2 FQNNGV. The length of the CDR3 is 16 residues. CDR3 bases: TGTGCCAGCAGCCCTCGGGGTAGCGGGGGTTCCTACGAGCAGTACTTC. Its protein product is CASSPRGSGGSYEQYF.

The chain links TRBV2 to TRBJ2-7, with D possibly being TRBD2 (5 bases). In germline, CDR1 is SNHLY, CDR2 FYNNEI. The V end lost 7 bases, the J end lost 1 base, and 14 bases lay between the germline ends. The CDR3 loop spans 14 amino acids. DNA for the CDR3: TGTGCCAGCAAAGTGGACTCGGTTTCCTACGAGCAGTACGTC. This gives the protein CASKVDSVSYEQYV.

A note on this clone: Relative to the germline gene, one junction end is altered; a read error may explain this. The chain joins TRBV14 to TRBJ1-1; perhaps TRBD1 as D (5 bases). Germline-derived CDR1 and CDR2 are SGHDN and FVKESK. The length of the CDR3 is 13 residues. DNA of the CDR3: TGTGCCAGCAGCCAAGACGTCCGGGCCGGGGGTATCTTT. It codes for CASSQDVRAGGIF.

The V call is TRBV14, the J call TRBJ1-5; D is unclear. Trimming pared 1 base from V and 7 bases from J, leaving 5 bases between. Germline CDR1 SGHDN, CDR2 FVKESK. The CDR3 has 12 amino acids. This CDR3 is CASSQGRQPQHF. The DNA of the CDR3 is TGTGCCAGCAGCCAAGGGAGACAGCCCCAGCATTTT.

The chain recombines TRBV19 with TRBJ2-5; D perhaps matches TRBD1 (5 bases). CDR1 and CDR2 from the germline V gene are LNHDA and SQIVND (reference sequence). V was clipped by 7 bases and J by 3 bases, with 12 bases between them. CDR3 size: 13 residues. Here the CDR3 DNA reads TGTGCCAGTAACAGGTGGGGCGAAGAGACCCAGTACTTC. Amino acid sequence: CASNRWGEETQYF.

Only a few counts were recorded for this clone. The chain employs TRBV4-2 and TRBJ2-1, with 13 bases aligning to TRBD2. J lost 4 bases, V lost 1 base, and 4 bases had no gene match. This CDR3 is built from 17 residues. The V gene's germline CDR1 is LGHNA and CDR2 YNFKEQ. The CDR3 bases are TGTGCCAGCAGCCAAGTAGGGACTAGCGGGGTGTACAATGAGCAGTTCTTC. It encodes CASSQVGTSGVYNEQFF.

The chain has TRBV2 and TRBJ1-1, with TRBD1 matching 7 bases. Unmatched junction bases numbered 5, after V lost 4 bases and J lost 0 bases. The germline CDR1 and CDR2 sequences are SNHLY and FYNNEI. CDR3 length: 15 residues. Here the CDR3 reads CASSGTGGMNTEAFF. The CDR3 DNA is TGTGCCAGCAGTGGGACAGGCGGAATGAACACTGAAGCTTTCTTT.

As concerns this clone: At one end the junction does not follow the germline gene, possibly because of a read error. The V and J genes are TRBV5-1 and TRBJ1-1, with a possible D match to TRBD1 (6 bases). Germline V gene sequence: CDR1 SGHRS, CDR2 YFSETQ. CDR3 length: 15 residues. CDR3 coding DNA: TGCGCCAGCACCTTGGAGGGACAAGTGAACACTGAAGCTTTCTTT. This codes for CASTLEGQVNTEAFF.

This sequence joins TRBV5-1 and TRBJ2-3; maybe TRBD2 (5 bases). Trimming took off 1 base at V and 3 bases at J, with 15 bases between the two ends. CDR1 and CDR2 (germline): SGHRS, YFSETQ. The CDR3 runs to 16 residues. The CDR3 loop reads CASSLMASGFTDTQYF. CDR3 in DNA: TGCGCCAGCAGCTTGATGGCGAGCGGATTTACAGATACGCAGTATTTT.

In its sample, this clone was seen a few times. The V and J genes are TRBV5-1 and TRBJ2-3; D remains unclear. CDR3 length equals 14 residues. Trimming stripped 5 bases from V and 0 bases from J, with 10 bases between. CDR1 and CDR2 (germline): SGHRS, YFSETQ. Here the CDR3 DNA reads TGCGCCAGCAGTCCTCAGTCTAGCACAGATACGCAGTATTTT. It codes for CASSPQSSTDTQYF.

The chain employs TRBV6-5 and TRBJ2-7; 7 positions match TRBD1. The CDR3 is 14 amino acids. Trimming removed 10 bases from V and 5 bases from J; junction bases left unmatched: 14. The germline CDR1 and CDR2 sequences are MNHEY and SVGAGI. The CDR3 DNA follows: TGTGCCACCATCCAGGGGGAATTGATCCACGAGCAGTACTTC. It is translated as CATIQGELIHEQYF.

Details on this clone: This same CDR3 is encoded by further DNA sequences in the sample. The chain has TRBV3-1 (or the pseudogene TRBV3-2) and TRBJ2-1, with TRBD2 matching over 11 bases. The CDR3 runs 15 residues. In germline, CDR1 is LGHDT, CDR2 YNNKEL (reference sequence). The V and J ends lost 4 bases and 4 bases, in that order; junction bases with no gene match: 3. CDR3 residues: CASSPGLAGYNEQFF. DNA of the CDR3: TGTGCCAGCAGCCCCGGACTAGCGGGTTACAATGAGCAGTTCTTC.

This clone has a single count. The CDR3 reads CASSLAPGGSYGYTF. The CDR3 DNA reads TGTGCCAGCAGCTTAGCGCCAGGGGGAAGCTATGGCTACACCTTC. The chain employs TRBV7-2 and TRBJ1-2; 7 bases map to TRBD1. Germline V gene data show CDR1 as SGHTA and CDR2 as FQGNSA. V dropped 0 bases and J dropped 4; count of bases not matched to a gene: 5. The CDR3 consists of 15 residues.